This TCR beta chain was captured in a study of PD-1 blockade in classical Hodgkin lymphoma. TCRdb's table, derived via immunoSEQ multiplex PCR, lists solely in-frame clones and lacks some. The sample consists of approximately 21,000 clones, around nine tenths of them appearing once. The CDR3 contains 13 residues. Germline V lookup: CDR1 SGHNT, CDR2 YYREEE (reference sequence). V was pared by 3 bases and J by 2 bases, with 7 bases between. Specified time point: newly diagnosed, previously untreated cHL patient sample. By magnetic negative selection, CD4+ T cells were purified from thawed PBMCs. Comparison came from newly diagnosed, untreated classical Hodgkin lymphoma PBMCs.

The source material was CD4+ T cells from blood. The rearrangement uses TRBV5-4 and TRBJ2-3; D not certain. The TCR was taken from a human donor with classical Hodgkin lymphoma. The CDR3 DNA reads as TGTGCCAGCAGCTCCCCCACCACAGATACGCAGTATTTT. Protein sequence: CASSSPTTDTQYF.